One T cell receptor beta chain is described in this entry. The sample's treatment: some 20 received Ad26.COV2.S at low or high dose, single or two shots; several received placebo; per-sample allocation not given. Following the first vaccine or placebo injection, samples were taken on day 63. It was Wuhan-strain SARS-CoV-2 spike that the Ad26 vaccine vector expressed. Trimming stripped 0 bases from V and 2 bases from J, with 9 bases between. CDR3 length equals 16 residues. Germline CDR1 SGHRS, CDR2 YFSETQ. This record comes from a study of Ad26.COV2.S vaccination and SARS-CoV-2 variants. Overall study context: Dosing was one shot or two shots 56 days apart.

The assay was immunoSEQ multiplex PCR, and TCRdb's table has in-frame clones only and misses some. The table shows hundreds of thousands of clones, with 89% occurring only once. This TCR was recovered from a person aged 18-65 years who received the Ad26.COV2.S COVID-19 vaccine or a placebo. V usage is TRBV5-1 and J usage is TRBJ1-6; maybe TRBD1 (5 bases). The sequencing here drew on peripheral blood, taken in a trial of Ad26.COV2.S vaccine versus placebo. DNA for the CDR3: TGCGCCAGCAGCTTGGGAGGGGAACCCTATAATTCACCCCTCCACTTT. This translates into CASSLGGEPYNSPLHF.